Presented here are 23 T cell receptor beta chains from one specimen sequenced in a study of shared clonotypes between healthy human individuals. Data came from immunoSEQ multiplex PCR; TCRdb stores just in-frame clones and leaves some out. The table has 2 million to 2.5 million clones, approximately 94% seen once. Sequences were obtained from naive CD4+ T cells sorted from blood. Subset described: CD45RA+ positively selected. Receptor source: a man aged 18 to 30 in good health.

The CDR3 sequence: CAWSKQGAKVTQYF. The DNA for the CDR3 is TGTGCCTGGAGTAAACAGGGGGCTAAGGTGACCCAGTACTTC. This sequence joins TRBV30 and TRBJ2-5; 9 positions agree with TRBD1. The germline gives CDR1 GTSNPN, CDR2 SVGIG (reference sequence). The CDR3 length is 14 residues. V lost 2 bases and J lost 7; bases outside the gene matches: 8.

This chain uses TRBV21-1 with TRBJ2-7. TRBV21-1 is a pseudogene segment. The CDR3 totals 14 residues. CDR3: CASGTLNASYEQYF. The CDR3 nucleotides read TGTGCCAGCGGGACCCTGAATGCCTCCTACGAGCAGTACTTC.

V and J are TRBV20-1 and TRBJ2-3; D is unresolved. The CDR3 length is 11 residues. V lost 6 bases and J 4 bases, leaving 8 bases between the germline ends. The V gene's germline CDR1 is DFQATT and CDR2 SNEGSKA (reference sequence). The CDR3 nucleotides are TGCAGTGCCCGTCCCGCAGATACGCAGTATTTT. Protein: CSARPADTQYF.

The chain links TRBV18 to TRBJ1-1; 7 positions agree with TRBD1. The germline V gene has CDR1 KGHSH and CDR2 LQKENI. J was trimmed by 8 bases and V by 3 bases; bases with no gene match: 6. CDR3 length: 13 residues. CDR3 sequence reads: CASSPATGLEAFF. CDR3 in DNA: TGTGCCAGCTCACCCGCGACAGGGTTAGAAGCTTTCTTT.

V and J are TRBV19 and TRBJ2-3; 8 bases line up with TRBD2. CDR1 LNHDA and CDR2 SQIVND come from the germline V gene (reference sequence). CDR3 length: 14 amino acids. The V and J ends lost 6 bases and 5 bases, in that order; junction bases with no gene match: 7. CDR3 coding DNA: TGTGCCAGTAGCAAGCGGGAGAGGGGAGATACGCAGTATTTT. This sequence encodes CASSKRERGDTQYF.

This clone was detected once. This chain connects TRBV11-3 to TRBJ1-6, with unresolved D. Germline CDR1 reads SGHNT; CDR2 reads YENEEA. V gave up 0 bases and J gave up 10 bases, with 7 bases separating them. The CDR3 loop spans 13 amino acids. The CDR3: CASSLDSLSPLHF. Here the CDR3 DNA reads TGTGCCAGCAGCTTAGATTCCCTGTCACCCCTCCACTTT.

About this clone itself: One junction end disagrees with the germline gene, perhaps due to a read error. The CDR3 sequence is CASTHAPTGISYEQYF. CDR3 bases: TGTGCTAGCACCCACGCCCCCACAGGGATCTCCTACGAGCAGTACTTC. The rearrangement joins TRBV7-7 to TRBJ2-7, with D possibly TRBD1 on 6 matching bases. CDR1 is SSHAT and CDR2 is FNYEAQ in the germline V gene (reference sequence). This CDR3 contains 16 residues.

The V gene is TRBV7-6, the J gene TRBJ2-1; 9 nucleotides align to TRBD2. The V gene end was trimmed by 5 bases and the J gene end by 4 bases; junction bases not matched to a gene: 3. CDR1 is SGHVS and CDR2 is FNYEAQ in the germline V gene. There are 14 residues in the CDR3. CDR3 coding DNA: TGTGCCAGCAGCCCGGGACTAGCATACAATGAGCAGTTCTTC. Protein sequence: CASSPGLAYNEQFF.

V is TRBV15 and J is TRBJ2-2; D tentatively reads TRBD1 or TRBD2 (5 bases each). Trimming shortened V by 0 bases and J by 4 bases, and 12 bases separated the two germline ends. The CDR3 length is 16 residues. The germline gives CDR1 LNHNV, CDR2 YYDKDF (reference sequence). This chain's CDR3 is CATSRDTGQSTGELFF. The DNA of the CDR3 is TGTGCCACCAGCAGAGATACGGGGCAAAGCACCGGGGAGCTGTTTTTT.

CDR3 nucleotide sequence: TGTGCCAGCAGTGAAAGGTCGGCCCTAACAGAGACCCAGTACTTC. Protein: CASSERSALTETQYF. The gene calls are TRBV6-1 and TRBJ2-5; D call uncertain. V dropped 2 bases and J dropped 4 bases, with 14 bases sitting between them. The CDR3 consists of 15 residues. Looked up from germline, CDR1 is MNHNS and CDR2 is SASEGT.

This clone was counted once. The chain recombines TRBV5-8 with TRBJ2-2; D not resolved. Per the germline V gene, CDR1 is SGHTS and CDR2 is YDEGEE. The V gene lost 4 bases and the J gene lost 4 bases, with 2 bases spanning the gap. This CDR3 comprises 11 residues. The CDR3 DNA is TGTGCCAGCAGCGGCACCGGGGAGCTGTTTTTT. This translates into CASSGTGELFF.

The chain recombines TRBV10-3 with TRBJ1-2; TRBD1 agrees at 8 bases. The trim removed 4 bases at V and 8 bases at J, leaving 6 bases unmatched. CDR1 is ENHRY and CDR2 is SYGVKD in the germline V gene. CDR3 length: 13 residues. The CDR3 here is CAISAGGSLGYTF. For the CDR3, the DNA is TGTGCCATCAGTGCAGGGGGCAGCCTCGGCTACACCTTC.

The genes are TRBV10-3 and TRBJ2-1, with TRBD2 identical over 8 bases. This CDR3 has 14 residues. The V segment lost 3 bases and the J segment 8 bases; nucleotides outside the gene matches: 6. Per germline, CDR1 ENHRY and CDR2 SYGVKD. The CDR3: CAISDGGAGDEQFF. DNA of the CDR3: TGTGCCATCAGTGACGGGGGGGCTGGTGATGAGCAGTTCTTC.

This clone was counted a few times. The CDR3 DNA sequence: TGTGCCATCAGGGAAGGGACCGGGACAGCCTCCTCCTACGAGCAGTACTTC. Residues: CAIREGTGTASSYEQYF. This chain links TRBV10-3 with TRBJ2-7; 7 nucleotides agree with TRBD1. Per germline, CDR1 ENHRY and CDR2 SYGVKD. V was pared by 6 bases and J by 0 bases, with 14 bases of the junction left unmatched. CDR3 size: 17 residues.

The chain links TRBV9 to TRBJ2-6; weak D call: TRBD1 (8 bases). CDR1 is SGDLS and CDR2 is YYNGEE in the germline V gene. Trimming stripped 3 bases from V and 0 bases from J, with 22 bases between. This CDR3 comprises 20 residues. The CDR3 loop is CASSASDRAERGSGANVLTF. The CDR3 DNA reads TGTGCCAGCAGCGCTTCGGACAGGGCCGAGCGGGGCTCTGGGGCCAACGTCCTGACTTTC.

The CDR3 coding sequence is TGCGCCAGCACCCTGGACAGGTACTACGAGCAGTACTTC. Translating gives CASTLDRYYEQYF. The chain joins TRBV10-2 to TRBJ2-7; 7 nucleotides align to TRBD1. The ends lost 7 bases at V and 3 bases at J; junction bases unmatched: 6. CDR1 and CDR2 (germline): WSHSY, SAAADI. The CDR3 runs 13 residues.

The genes are TRBV6-5 and TRBJ1-2; D gene unclear. Between the trimmed V and J ends, which lost 5 bases and 3 bases, there was a span of 10 bases. Germline CDR1 is MNHEY and CDR2 is SVGAGI. The CDR3 consists of 13 residues. This CDR3 reads CASSRTRDYGYTF. The CDR3 region has the DNA TGTGCCAGCAGTCGAACTCGGGACTATGGCTACACCTTC.

The count of this clone is one. The chain has TRBV27 and TRBJ1-5, with a weak D call TRBD1 (5 bases). CDR1 MNHEY and CDR2 SMNVEV come from the germline V gene (reference sequence). V lost 6 bases and J lost 3, with 15 bases in between. CDR3 length equals 15 residues. The CDR3 DNA reads as TGTGCCAGCAGACCCCGGGACTCCTACAATCAGCCCCAGCATTTT. Its translation: CASRPRDSYNQPQHF.

The chain recombines TRBV11-3 with TRBJ2-5, with 9 bases that match TRBD1. Germline V gene lookup returns CDR1 SGHNT and CDR2 YENEEA. V shed 4 bases, J shed 4 bases, and the junction held 4 bases outside the gene matches. The CDR3 extends over 14 amino acids. The chain's CDR3 is CASSSDRGPETQYF. The DNA for the CDR3 is TGTGCCAGCAGCTCGGACAGGGGTCCAGAGACCCAGTACTTC.

The chain employs TRBV5-1 and TRBJ1-2; D might be TRBD1 (6 bases). V was trimmed by 4 bases and J by 1 base, leaving 11 bases between them. This CDR3 region has 14 residues. Germline V gene sequence: CDR1 SGHRS, CDR2 YFSETQ. CDR3 DNA sequence: TGCGCCAGCAGCGATGGGACAAGTAACTATGGCTACACCTTC. Amino acids: CASSDGTSNYGYTF.

V and J are TRBV15 and TRBJ1-6, with a weak D call TRBD1 (5 bases). Between the trimmed V and J ends, which lost 1 base and 5 bases, there was a span of 6 bases. The CDR3 loop spans 14 amino acids. Germline lookup yields CDR1 LNHNV and CDR2 YYDKDF (reference sequence). CDR3 coding DNA: TGTGCCACCAGCAGAGGGGGGAATAATTCACCCCTCCACTTT. This encodes CATSRGGNNSPLHF.

This clone was seen just once. This same CDR3 is encoded by further DNA sequences in the sample. The V and J genes are TRBV5-1 and TRBJ2-7, with D possibly matching TRBD2 (5 bases). V lost 7 bases and J 2 bases, leaving 13 bases between the germline ends. The CDR3 is made up of 13 amino acids. Germline values: CDR1 SGHRS, CDR2 YFSETQ. The CDR3 here is CASRASGTYEQYF. Written as DNA, the CDR3 is TGCGCCAGCCGAGCTTCCGGGACCTACGAGCAGTACTTC.

A remark on this clone: The sample has other DNA sequences that encode this CDR3 too. The chain combines TRBV4-3 with TRBJ1-3; TRBD1 might be the D (5 bases). Germline lookup yields CDR1 LGHNA and CDR2 YSLEER. Trimming took off 1 base at V and 3 bases at J, with 10 bases between the two ends. CDR3 length: 15 amino acids. CDR3 sequence: CASSQVEGVGNTIYF. The CDR3 nucleotides are TGCGCCAGCAGCCAAGTCGAAGGGGTTGGAAACACCATATATTTT.